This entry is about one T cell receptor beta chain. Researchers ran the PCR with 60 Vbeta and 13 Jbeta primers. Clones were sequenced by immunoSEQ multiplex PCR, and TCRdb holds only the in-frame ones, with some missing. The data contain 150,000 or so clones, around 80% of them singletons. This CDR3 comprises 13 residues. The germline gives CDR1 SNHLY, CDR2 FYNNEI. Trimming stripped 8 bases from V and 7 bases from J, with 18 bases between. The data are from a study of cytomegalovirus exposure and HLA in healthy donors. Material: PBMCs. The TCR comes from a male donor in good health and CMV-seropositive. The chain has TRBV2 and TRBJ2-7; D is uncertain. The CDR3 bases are TGTGCCAGCCAGGCTAAACCTCAAGTAGAGCAGTACTTC. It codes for CASQAKPQVEQYF.